What follows are 27 T cell receptor beta chains derived from one specimen sequenced in a study of T-cell reconstitution after alpha-beta-depleted transplantation in children. As it was prepared, the TCRbeta library received unique molecular identifiers. Using its own MiXCR run on the PCR reads, TCRdb lists one record per CDR3 protein. The sample includes over 200,000 distinct CDR3 sequences, roughly 10% seen only once; the top ten take about 30%. The material sequenced was PBMCs, taken before TCRalphabeta/CD19-depleted stem cell transplant. The receptors shown here come from a child under three years old with acute myeloid leukemia, due to receive a stem cell transplant.

The sample holds many counts of this clonotype. This chain's CDR3 is CASSLDRGNSPLHF. The CDR3 bases are TGTGCCAGCAGTTTGGACAGGGGTAATTCACCCCTCCACTTT. The V and J genes are TRBV7-8 and TRBJ1-6, with TRBD1 identical over 9 bases. Trimming at V came to 6 bases and at J to 6 bases, leaving 3 bases not matched to a gene. This CDR3 region has 14 residues. Germline CDR1 is SGHVS and CDR2 is FQNEAQ.

This clonotype was found many times. The chain is built from TRBV20-1 and TRBJ2-1, with D possibly TRBD2 on 5 matching bases. Trimming took 4 bases from V and 2 from J, leaving 12 bases between them. This CDR3 is 14 amino acids long. The germline V gene has CDR1 DFQATT and CDR2 SNEGSKA (reference sequence). CDR3 sequence: CSAILAITYNEQFF. CDR3 DNA: TGCAGTGCTATCCTAGCCATTACCTACAATGAGCAGTTCTTC.

This clonotype came up many times. The rearrangement uses TRBV20-1 and TRBJ1-5, with a possible D match to TRBD1 (5 bases). Deletions cut 6 bases from V and 3 bases from J, with 15 bases between. Germline lookup yields CDR1 DFQATT and CDR2 SNEGSKA (reference sequence). The CDR3 extends over 14 amino acids. This chain's CDR3 is CSATQGSANQPQHF. The CDR3 coding sequence is TGCAGTGCAACCCAGGGTTCGGCCAATCAGCCCCAGCATTTT.

This clonotype was observed many times. This chain links TRBV20-1 with TRBJ2-1, with D hard to call. The CDR3 consists of 13 residues. The V end was cut by 1 base, the J end by 2 bases, with 6 bases between. Germline V gives CDR1 DFQATT, CDR2 SNEGSKA (reference sequence). CDR3 sequence: CSARVGTYNEQFF. The CDR3 region has the DNA TGCAGTGCTAGAGTCGGTACCTACAATGAGCAGTTCTTC.

The table lists this clonotype with a few counts. The V and J genes are TRBV30 and TRBJ1-5; 7 nucleotides line up with TRBD1. Losses at the gene ends were 3 bases for V and 2 bases for J; bases not matched to a gene: 4. The CDR3 runs 14 residues. The V gene's germline CDR1 is GTSNPN and CDR2 SVGIG (reference sequence). CDR3 region: CAWSVGTGNQPQHF. In DNA, the CDR3 is TGTGCCTGGAGCGTCGGGACAGGCAATCAGCCCCAGCATTTT. The full variable domain, its missing parts supplied by reference TRBV30 and TRBJ1-5, is SQTIHQWPATLVQPVGSPLSLECTVEGTSNPNLYWYRQAAGRGLQLLFYSVGIGQISSEVPQNLSASRPQDRQFILSSKKLLLSDSGFYLCAWSVGTGNQPQHFGDGTRLSIL.

In this sample, this clonotype turned up many times. The J gene is TRBJ2-1, the V gene TRBV30; 8 nucleotides match TRBD2. The V gene's germline CDR1 is GTSNPN and CDR2 SVGIG (reference sequence). V lost 3 bases to trimming and J lost 2 bases; unmatched junction nucleotides: 6. CDR3 length equals 15 residues. The CDR3 loop reads CAWSGLAMAYNEQFF. CDR3 nucleotide sequence: TGTGCCTGGAGCGGACTAGCAATGGCCTACAATGAGCAGTTCTTC.

This clonotype was detected many times. The rearrangement joins TRBV7-2 to TRBJ1-2, with D tentatively TRBD1 (6 bases). V was trimmed by 3 bases and J by 6 bases, leaving 14 bases between them. The CDR3 spans 14 residues. The V gene's germline CDR1 is SGHTA and CDR2 FQGNSA. This CDR3 is CASSLGGSRNGYTF. CDR3 nucleotide sequence: TGTGCCAGCAGCTTGGGGGGCTCCAGAAATGGCTACACCTTC. Full variable domain (missing parts from reference TRBV7-2 and TRBJ1-2): GAGVSQSPSNKVTEKGKDVELRCDPISGHTALYWYRQSLGQGLEFLIYFQGNSAPDKSGLPSDRFSAERTGGSVSTLTIQRTQQEDSAVYLCASSLGGSRNGYTFGSGTRLTVV.

This clonotype was seen ten or more times. The gene calls are TRBV29-1 and TRBJ1-5; D is uncertain. Germline V CDR1 and CDR2: SQVTM, ANQGSEA. Trimming took off 0 bases at V and 4 bases at J, with 10 bases between the two ends. The CDR3 length is 14 residues. CDR3 DNA sequence: TGCAGCGTTGAAGAGGGAGGCGGAAATCAGCCCCAGCATTTT. It codes for CSVEEGGGNQPQHF. Full variable domain (rest looked up from reference TRBV29-1 and TRBJ1-5): SAVISQKPSRDICQRGTSLTIQCQVDSQVTMMFWYRQQPGQSLTLIATANQGSEATYESGFVIDKFPISRPNLTFSTLTVSNMSPEDSSIYLCSVEEGGGNQPQHFGDGTRLSIL.

This clonotype showed up many times. V is TRBV6-2 or TRBV6-3 and J is TRBJ2-3; tentatively, D is TRBD2 (6 bases). V was shortened by 5 bases and J by 4 bases, with 22 bases between the two germline ends. The CDR3 extends over 17 amino acids. Germline assignment: CDR1 MNHEY and CDR2 SVGEGT. DNA for the CDR3: TGTGCCAGCAGTCCAGGATTGACTAGGGATGGAGCAGATACGCAGTATTTT. Translated: CASSPGLTRDGADTQYF.

This clonotype was counted ten times or more. The rearrangement uses TRBV19 and TRBJ2-3; D ambiguous. The CDR3 totals 13 residues. Germline CDR1 is LNHDA and CDR2 is SQIVND (reference sequence). The V gene lost 4 bases and the J gene lost 5 bases, with 10 bases spanning the gap. CDR3 loop: CASSRVERDTQYF. The CDR3 DNA reads TGTGCCAGTAGTAGAGTGGAGCGAGATACGCAGTATTTT.

This clonotype was counted at least ten times. The chain uses TRBV7-2 and TRBJ2-1; TRBD1 is a possible D gene (5 bases). Per the germline V gene, CDR1 is SGHTA and CDR2 is FQGNSA. Trimming left V 2 bases short and J 10 bases short, with 9 bases between. This CDR3 region has 12 residues. The CDR3 region is CASSLQGYEQFF. For the CDR3, the DNA is TGTGCCAGCAGCTTACAGGGTTACGAGCAGTTCTTC.

This chain joins TRBV5-4 and TRBJ2-5; 8 bases map to TRBD1. Germline CDR1 reads SGHNT; CDR2 reads YYREEE (reference sequence). The CDR3 runs 14 residues. V was clipped by 9 bases and J by 7 bases; unmatched bases: 14. CDR3 DNA: TGTGCCATCGGCTTGGAAGACAGGGGTTGGACCCAGTACTTC. Its protein product is CAIGLEDRGWTQYF.

In this sample, this clonotype turned up many times. The chain couples TRBV5-1 to TRBJ1-1; 8 bases align to TRBD1. The CDR3 is 15 residues long. Germline V gene data show CDR1 as SGHRS and CDR2 as YFSETQ. Unmatched junction bases numbered 10, after V lost 4 bases and J lost 5 bases. The CDR3 sequence: CASSQVPGQETEAFF. CDR3 bases: TGCGCCAGCAGCCAAGTCCCGGGACAGGAAACTGAAGCTTTCTTT.

In its sample, this clonotype was seen many times. The chain carries TRBV5-1 and TRBJ1-2; no definite D call. With 1 base removed from V and 0 bases from J, the gap between germline ends came to 10 bases. Germline V gene lookup returns CDR1 SGHRS and CDR2 YFSETQ. There are 15 residues in the CDR3. The CDR3 bases are TGCGCCAGCAGCTTGATGGCAGATTCTAACTATGGCTACACCTTC. This encodes CASSLMADSNYGYTF.

This clonotype was picked up many times. The chain employs TRBV11-1 and TRBJ2-1; weak D call: TRBD2 (6 bases). CDR3 size: 14 residues. Germline CDR1 reads SGHAT; CDR2 reads FQDESV (reference sequence). V was shortened by 6 bases and J by 5 bases, with 14 bases between the two germline ends. CDR3 protein: CASSHRDSNNEQFF. The CDR3 region has the DNA TGTGCCAGCAGTCACCGGGACTCGAACAATGAGCAGTTCTTC. Drawing the rest from reference TRBV11-1 and TRBJ2-1, the complete variable domain is EAEVAQSPRYKITEKSQAVAFWCDPISGHATLYWYRQILGQGPELLVQFQDESVVDDSQLPKDRFSAERLKGVDSTLKIQPAELGDSAMYLCASSHRDSNNEQFFGPGTRLTVL.

This clonotype was seen more than once but under ten times. This may be a read error, as it is one base from a much larger clone. The rearrangement uses TRBV20-1 and TRBJ2-7; 9 nucleotides align to TRBD1. The germline gives CDR1 DFQATT, CDR2 SNEGSKA (reference sequence). This CDR3 is 15 amino acids long. The CDR3 sequence: CCARGSGTGSYWQYF. CDR3 bases: TGCTGTGCTAGGGGCTCCGGGACAGGGTCCTACTGGCAGTACTTC.

This clonotype was found many times. This chain uses TRBV12-3 or TRBV12-4 with TRBJ2-1; TRBD1 is a possible D gene (7 bases). This CDR3 has 15 residues. The V and J ends lost 3 bases and 4 bases respectively, with 13 bases between them. CDR3: CASSLAQGGYNEQFF. In DNA form, the CDR3 reads TGTGCCAGCAGTTTGGCCCAGGGGGGATACAATGAGCAGTTCTTC.

A remark on this clonotype: A much larger clone is a single base away; this may be a read error. The chain links TRBV4-2 to TRBJ2-1; 8 nucleotides match TRBD2. Germline assignment: CDR1 LGHNA and CDR2 YNFKEQ. The CDR3 consists of 15 residues. The CDR3: CASSQTSGNDNELFF. The CDR3 DNA reads TGTGCCAGCAGCCAAACTAGCGGAAACGACAATGAGCTGTTCTTC.

This clonotype was seen once. The gene calls are TRBV20-1 and TRBJ2-1, with a weak D call TRBD1 (5 bases). Trimming removed 2 bases from V and 5 bases from J, with 13 bases in between. The germline gives CDR1 DFQATT, CDR2 SNEGSKA (reference sequence). The CDR3 contains 14 residues. CDR3 residues: CSARPLRADNEQFF. CDR3 DNA: TGCAGTGCTAGACCCCTCAGGGCGGACAATGAGCAGTTCTTC.

This clonotype was detected a few times. This may be a read error, as it is one base from a much larger clone. The chain carries TRBV28 and TRBJ1-2; D is perhaps TRBD1 (6 bases). This CDR3 has 12 amino acids. Germline values: CDR1 MDHEN, CDR2 SYDVKM. V was cut by 6 bases and J by 4 bases, with 9 bases left in between. The CDR3 nucleotides read TGTGCCAGCAGAGGGGGGGCCTATGGCTACACCTTC. It translates to CASRGGAYGYTF.

Many counts were recorded for this clonotype. The V gene is TRBV7-2, the J gene TRBJ1-2; D might be TRBD1 (5 bases). The V and J ends lost 8 bases and 8 bases respectively, with 21 bases between them. CDR1 is SGHTA and CDR2 is FQGNSA in the germline V gene. The CDR3 extends over 14 amino acids. The DNA for the CDR3 is TGTGCCAGCTCGTTGGACAATTGGCAACGAGGCTACACCTTC. Residues: CASSLDNWQRGYTF.

This clonotype was counted many times. This sequence joins TRBV4-1 and TRBJ1-2; perhaps TRBD1 as D (5 bases). Trimming stripped 0 bases from V and 10 bases from J, with 18 bases between. Germline values: CDR1 MGHRA, CDR2 YSYEKL. The CDR3 is 15 residues long. The CDR3 DNA is TGCGCCAGCAGCCAAGAGGGAGCAGGGTTGTACTACTACACCTTC. Amino acid sequence: CASSQEGAGLYYYTF.

This clonotype was picked up many times. The chain recombines TRBV29-1 with TRBJ1-2; D may be TRBD1 (5 bases). The germline gives CDR1 SQVTM, CDR2 ANQGSEA. The ends were cut back, 3 bases at V and 0 bases at J, with 14 bases in the middle. There are 15 residues in the CDR3. In nucleotides, the CDR3 is TGCAGCGTTGAGGGGGAAAAGACGCCTAACTATGGCTACACCTTC. Protein product: CSVEGEKTPNYGYTF.

This clonotype appeared many times. The chain carries TRBV5-1 and TRBJ1-2, with 7 nucleotides matching TRBD1. V was clipped by 2 bases and J by 6 bases; unmatched bases: 7. CDR1 and CDR2 (germline): SGHRS, YFSETQ. CDR3 length: 14 amino acids. CDR3 coding DNA: TGCGCCAGCAGCTTTTCAGGGGGAGAGGATGGCTACACCTTC. This translates into CASSFSGGEDGYTF.

This clonotype occurred many times. The genes are TRBV7-3 and TRBJ2-3; no definite D call. V was clipped by 5 bases and J by 2 bases, with 14 bases between them. The length of the CDR3 is 15 residues. Germline loops: CDR1 SGHTA, CDR2 FQGTGA. This CDR3 is CASSPPVSITDTQYF. The CDR3 nucleotides are TGTGCCAGCAGCCCTCCGGTATCCATCACAGATACGCAGTATTTT.

In its sample, this clonotype was seen many times. The chain carries TRBV7-8 and TRBJ2-1; D may match TRBD1 or TRBD2 (6 bases each). The CDR3 has 16 residues. Trimming left V 5 bases short and J 0 bases short, with 14 bases between. The germline V gene has CDR1 SGHVS and CDR2 FQNEAQ. The DNA of the CDR3 is TGTGCCAGCAGCCCCCGAGGGGGACTCTCCTACAATGAGCAGTTCTTC. This translates into CASSPRGGLSYNEQFF.

This clonotype was observed a handful of times. V and J are TRBV19 and TRBJ2-7; TRBD2 matches at 9 bases. This CDR3 has 17 residues. Germline CDR1 and CDR2: LNHDA and SQIVND (reference sequence). V shed 0 bases, J shed 2 bases, and the junction held 8 bases outside the gene matches. Written as DNA, the CDR3 is TGTGCCAGTAGTATAGAACTTCTTAGCGGGAGTCCCTACGAGCAGTACTTC. It is translated as CASSIELLSGSPYEQYF. The full variable domain, rest sourced from reference TRBV19 and TRBJ2-7, is DGGITQSPKYLFRKEGQNVTLSCEQNLNHDAMYWYRQDPGQGLRLIYYSQIVNDFQKGDIAEGYSVSREKKESFPLTVTSAQKNPTAFYLCASSIELLSGSPYEQYFGPGTRLTVT.